Shown below are 31 T cell receptor beta chains from a single sample sequenced in a study of blood T cell repertoires in COVID-19. The method was immunoSEQ multiplex PCR; TCRdb's version includes in-frame clones alone and lacks a portion of them. The sample consists of more than 45,000 clones, about nine tenths of them appearing once. Sample: peripheral blood. All receptors come from an elderly woman with COVID-19, enrolled during active disease.

The genes are TRBV7-2 and TRBJ2-1, with 7 bases fitting TRBD2. The CDR3 is made up of 14 amino acids. CDR1 and CDR2 from the germline V gene are SGHTA and FQGNSA. Trimming removed 5 bases from V and 6 bases from J; junction bases left unmatched: 7. CDR3 coding DNA: TGTGCCAGCAGCGCTTCCGGGACTATCAATGAGCAGTTCTTC. Its protein is CASSASGTINEQFF. Combining the CDR3 with reference TRBV7-2 and TRBJ2-1 gives the whole variable domain GAGVSQSPSNKVTEKGKDVELRCDPISGHTALYWYRQSLGQGLEFLIYFQGNSAPDKSGLPSDRFSAERTGGSVSTLTIQRTQQEDSAVYLCASSASGTINEQFFGPGTRLTVL.

The chain is built from TRBV18 and TRBJ2-1; TRBD1 might be the D (5 bases). Germline V CDR1 and CDR2: KGHSH, LQKENI. The V gene lost 5 bases and the J gene lost 8 bases, with 10 bases spanning the gap. The CDR3 is 12 residues long. In DNA form, the CDR3 reads TGTGCCAGCTCAGTCCAGGGTGATGAGCAGTTCTTC. Residues: CASSVQGDEQFF.

The genes are TRBV24-1 and TRBJ2-3; tentatively, D is TRBD1 (6 bases). The CDR3 extends over 14 amino acids. CDR1 and CDR2 (germline): KGHDR, SFDVKD. The germline V and J ends were trimmed by 4 bases and 4 bases, with 11 bases remaining between them. CDR3 protein: CATSDPGDADTQYF. CDR3 nucleotides: TGTGCCACCAGTGACCCAGGGGACGCAGATACGCAGTATTTT.

V is TRBV6-2 or TRBV6-3 and J is TRBJ2-2; D is unresolved. The CDR3 runs to 13 residues. Trimming shortened V by 7 bases and J by 2 bases, and 8 bases separated the two germline ends. Germline V gene lookup returns CDR1 MNHEY and CDR2 SVGEGT. Written as DNA, the CDR3 is TGTGCCAGCATCCCGGCAAACACCGGGGAGCTGTTTTTT. Translating gives CASIPANTGELFF.

This chain connects TRBV2 to TRBJ1-5; 7 bases line up with TRBD1. In germline, CDR1 is SNHLY, CDR2 FYNNEI. J gave up 5 bases and V 6 bases, and 7 bases lay outside the gene matches. The CDR3 is 14 residues long. This chain's CDR3 is CASRVDRDYQPQHF. CDR3 in DNA: TGTGCCAGCAGAGTCGACAGGGATTATCAGCCCCAGCATTTT.

The CDR3 reads CSASSPFSGTGTSLHEKLFF. CDR3 sequence (DNA): TGCAGTGCTAGTTCTCCCTTTTCCGGGACAGGGACCTCCCTCCATGAAAAACTGTTTTTT. The chain is built from TRBV20-1 and TRBJ1-4, with 9 bases matching TRBD1. The length of the CDR3 is 20 residues. V trimming: 3 bases; J trimming: 6 bases; junction bases outside the gene matches: 23. Germline CDR1 and CDR2: DFQATT and SNEGSKA (reference sequence).

The chain recombines TRBV12-5 with TRBJ2-7; 8 positions match TRBD1. CDR3 length: 17 amino acids. The trim removed 0 bases at V and 3 bases at J, leaving 10 bases unmatched. CDR1 is LGHNT and CDR2 is FRNRAP in the germline V gene. The CDR3 bases are TGTGCTAGTGGTTTGGTATCCGGGACAGGCACCCTCTACGAGCAGTACTTC. The encoded protein is CASGLVSGTGTLYEQYF.

The chain carries TRBV27 and TRBJ1-2; D remains unclear. The germline V gene has CDR1 MNHEY and CDR2 SMNVEV (reference sequence). The ends were cut back, 0 bases at V and 2 bases at J, with 4 bases in the middle. The CDR3 runs to 13 residues. The CDR3 bases are TGTGCCAGCAGTTTATCGGGCAACTATGGCTACACCTTC. The encoded protein is CASSLSGNYGYTF.

This clone was detected only once. J is TRBJ1-6 and V is TRBV6-6; 10 bases are a match to TRBD1. The CDR3 covers 16 residues. The germline V gene has CDR1 MNHNY and CDR2 SVGAGI (reference sequence). V dropped 5 bases and J dropped 14; count of bases not matched to a gene: 15. CDR3 loop: CASSRNGDRGNGALHF. CDR3 sequence (DNA): TGTGCCAGCAGTCGAAACGGGGACAGGGGTAATGGGGCCCTCCACTTT.

The genes are TRBV10-3 and TRBJ2-5; maybe TRBD2 (6 bases). This CDR3 has 14 amino acids. V shed 7 bases and J shed 5 bases, with 17 bases lying between them. Per the germline V gene, CDR1 is ENHRY and CDR2 is SYGVKD. This CDR3 is CAIKDDGGSETQYF. CDR3 bases: TGTGCCATCAAGGACGACGGGGGTTCGGAGACCCAGTACTTC.

The V call is TRBV14, the J call TRBJ1-1; maybe TRBD1 (5 bases). In germline, CDR1 is SGHDN, CDR2 FVKESK. The CDR3 contains 14 residues. V was trimmed by 5 bases and J by 4 bases, leaving 14 bases between them. This chain's CDR3 is CASSSQVGATEAFF. Here the CDR3 DNA reads TGTGCCAGCAGCTCCCAGGTAGGGGCCACTGAAGCTTTCTTT.

This rearrangement joins TRBV19 to TRBJ2-2; the D gene is possibly TRBD2 (5 bases). The CDR3 totals 13 residues. Trimming stripped 5 bases from V and 5 bases from J, with 9 bases between. Per germline, CDR1 LNHDA and CDR2 SQIVND (reference sequence). The CDR3 DNA reads as TGTGCCAGTAGTCTCGAGGGTACCGGGGAGCTGTTTTTT. Its translation is CASSLEGTGELFF.

CDR3 bases: TGTGCCAGCAGCTTAGGCGGGGGGTCCAATGAGCAGTTCTTC. Its protein product is CASSLGGGSNEQFF. The V and J genes are TRBV7-2 and TRBJ2-1, with 8 bases identical to TRBD2. The J segment lost 6 bases and the V segment lost 1 base, leaving 2 bases of the junction unmatched. This CDR3 comprises 14 residues. CDR1 is SGHTA and CDR2 is FQGNSA in the germline V gene.

The chain carries TRBV25-1 and TRBJ1-1; the match to TRBD1 covers 12 bases. CDR1 and CDR2 from the germline V gene are MGHDK and SYGVNS. Losses at the gene ends were 3 bases for V and 5 bases for J; bases not matched to a gene: 7. The CDR3 is made up of 16 amino acids. The CDR3: CASSDLGTGGRTEAFF. Here the CDR3 DNA reads TGTGCCAGCAGTGATCTAGGGACAGGGGGCAGGACTGAAGCTTTCTTT.

V usage is TRBV6-5 and J usage is TRBJ2-7; 14 nucleotides match TRBD2. CDR3 length equals 15 residues. J was trimmed by 0 bases and V by 6 bases; bases with no gene match: 1. Germline-derived CDR1 and CDR2 are MNHEY and SVGAGI. The CDR3 loop is CASRTSGGGSYEQYF. The CDR3 coding sequence is TGTGCCAGCAGGACTAGCGGGGGGGGCTCCTACGAGCAGTACTTC.

Here the CDR3 reads CASSPGQRGGGDTEAFF. CDR3 DNA: TGCGCCAGCAGCCCGGGGCAAAGGGGAGGTGGTGACACTGAAGCTTTCTTT. This chain uses TRBV5-1 with TRBJ1-1; D is perhaps TRBD1 (5 bases). V was pared by 4 bases and J by 3 bases, with 22 bases between. Germline V gives CDR1 SGHRS, CDR2 YFSETQ. This CDR3 contains 17 residues.

The chain is built from TRBV3-1 (or the pseudogene TRBV3-2) and TRBJ2-5; TRBD2 matches at 11 bases. The V segment lost 2 bases and the J segment 4 bases; nucleotides outside the gene matches: 15. The CDR3 loop spans 19 amino acids. Per germline, CDR1 LGHDT and CDR2 YNNKEL (reference sequence). Here the CDR3 DNA reads TGTGCCAGCAGCCAACACATGGCGCTAGCGGGGGGTGGGCGAGAGACCCAGTACTTC. Translation: CASSQHMALAGGGRETQYF.

The CDR3 DNA reads as TGTGCCAGCAGTCCAGGGGGCAGGGGGTCCAATGAGCAGTTCTTC. As protein: CASSPGGRGSNEQFF. The chain uses TRBV28 and TRBJ2-1; 8 bases are a match to TRBD1. CDR3 size: 15 residues. Looked up from germline, CDR1 is MDHEN and CDR2 is SYDVKM. The junction had 9 bases not matched to a gene; V was cut back by 5 bases and J by 6 bases.

V gene TRBV19 combines with J gene TRBJ1-1; 7 bases fit TRBD1. Germline assignment: CDR1 LNHDA and CDR2 SQIVND (reference sequence). V gave up 7 bases and J gave up 3 bases; unmatched junction bases: 11. The CDR3 consists of 15 residues. CDR3 nucleotide sequence: TGTGCCAGTACCTGGCCCGGACAGGAGGACACTGAAGCTTTCTTT. This translates into CASTWPGQEDTEAFF.

This rearrangement joins TRBV10-3 to TRBJ2-7, with a tentative D call TRBD1 (6 bases). The CDR3 length is 15 residues. Germline CDR1 is ENHRY and CDR2 is SYGVKD. With 2 bases removed from V and 0 bases from J, the gap between germline ends came to 11 bases. CDR3 DNA: TGTGCCATCAGTGAGAGGACAGATAACTCCTACGAGCAGTACTTC. The encoded protein is CAISERTDNSYEQYF.

The DNA of the CDR3 is TGTGCCAGCAGCTTGGCCGCACAGGGAGAGACCCAGTACTTC. This sequence encodes CASSLAAQGETQYF. The V and J genes are TRBV5-4 and TRBJ2-5; TRBD1 might be the D (6 bases). Germline lookup yields CDR1 SGHNT and CDR2 YYREEE (reference sequence). CDR3 size: 14 residues. Trimming pared 0 bases from V and 4 bases from J, leaving 10 bases between.

The chain couples TRBV18 to TRBJ1-5, with D unresolved. From germline, CDR1 is KGHSH and CDR2 LQKENI. This CDR3 comprises 14 residues. Trimming removed 1 base from V and 3 bases from J, with 7 bases in between. This CDR3 reads CASSPLQANQPQHF. The CDR3 nucleotides are TGTGCCAGCTCACCACTGCAGGCCAATCAGCCCCAGCATTTT.

In DNA, the CDR3 is TGTGCCAGCAGCGCTGTAGCGGGGTGGGCGCCAGATACGCAGTATTTT. This translates into CASSAVAGWAPDTQYF. V and J are TRBV5-6 and TRBJ2-3; 8 bases fit TRBD2. V gave up 4 bases and J gave up 4 bases; unmatched junction bases: 11. The CDR3 has 16 amino acids. CDR1 is SGHDT, CDR2 YYEEEE, per germline.

The rearrangement links TRBV5-1 to TRBJ1-2; tentatively, D is TRBD1 (5 bases). With 0 bases removed from V and 9 bases from J, the gap between germline ends came to 12 bases. Germline V gene lookup returns CDR1 SGHRS and CDR2 YFSETQ. The CDR3 sequence is 13 residues long. The CDR3 here is CASSLGPGNRYTF. The CDR3 DNA is TGCGCCAGCAGCTTGGGGCCAGGGAATCGCTACACCTTC.

The rearrangement links TRBV7-3 to TRBJ1-2; no reliable D call. V was cut by 3 bases and J by 6 bases, with 11 bases left in between. In germline, CDR1 is SGHTA, CDR2 FQGTGA. CDR3 length: 13 amino acids. For the CDR3, the DNA is TGTGCCAGCAGCTTGAACAGCCAAGATGGCTACACCTTC. This sequence encodes CASSLNSQDGYTF.

Here the CDR3 reads CASGQGHGYTF. CDR3 DNA sequence: TGTGCCAGTGGACAGGGCCATGGCTACACCTTC. V and J are TRBV6-5 and TRBJ1-2, with 8 bases matching TRBD1. Germline values: CDR1 MNHEY, CDR2 SVGAGI. Unmatched junction bases numbered 3, after V lost 9 bases and J lost 6 bases. This CDR3 has 11 residues.

This chain connects TRBV6-1 to TRBJ1-5; unclear D gene. Germline assignment: CDR1 MNHNS and CDR2 SASEGT. This CDR3 has 18 residues. V shed 2 bases and J shed 1 base, with 18 bases lying between them. CDR3: CASSESRAGSESNQPQHF. DNA of the CDR3: TGTGCCAGCAGTGAATCCCGAGCGGGGAGTGAGAGCAATCAGCCCCAGCATTTT.

The J gene is TRBJ1-1, the V gene TRBV18, with D possibly TRBD1 on 5 matching bases. The CDR3 sequence is 17 residues long. CDR1 is KGHSH and CDR2 is LQKENI in the germline V gene. V dropped 6 bases and J dropped 6 bases, with 26 bases sitting between them. In nucleotides, the CDR3 is TGTGCCAGCTCCACCCTCCCCGGGACTTCAGGAGGGGCTGAAGCTTTCTTT. Its translation is CASSTLPGTSGGAEAFF.

The gene calls are TRBV7-2 and TRBJ2-2, with D tentatively TRBD1 (5 bases). Germline V gene data show CDR1 as SGHTA and CDR2 as FQGNSA. The V end was cut by 0 bases, the J end by 6 bases, with 14 bases between. The CDR3 contains 16 residues. CDR3 sequence: CASSLAGRKGSGELFF. The CDR3 DNA sequence: TGTGCCAGCAGCTTAGCCGGAAGAAAGGGGTCCGGGGAGCTGTTTTTT.

The V and J genes are TRBV19 and TRBJ2-7; the match to TRBD1 covers 12 bases. This CDR3 has 15 amino acids. Germline V gives CDR1 LNHDA, CDR2 SQIVND (reference sequence). V lost 6 bases and J lost 3; bases outside the gene matches: 6. In DNA, the CDR3 is TGTGCCAGTAGCGCCGGGACAGGGGGCGTCTACGAGCAGTACTTC. Protein product: CASSAGTGGVYEQYF.

The V gene is TRBV7-8, the J gene TRBJ2-2; D is unresolved. This CDR3 is 13 amino acids long. Germline V lookup: CDR1 SGHVS, CDR2 FQNEAQ. V gave up 3 bases and J gave up 8 bases, with 10 bases separating them. The CDR3 protein is CASSLSEAGELFF. The CDR3 DNA reads as TGTGCCAGCAGCTTGAGCGAGGCTGGGGAGCTGTTTTTT.